This TCR beta chain was retrieved from a study of patients and donors after allogeneic stem cell transplantation. Only a few counts were recorded for this clonotype. Using its own MiXCR run on the RT-PCR reads, TCRdb lists one record per CDR3 protein. Of roughly 960,000 distinct CDR3 sequences in the sample, about a sixth were seen once. The CDR3 loop spans 15 amino acids. Germline loops: CDR1 SGDLS, CDR2 YYNGEE. Trimming stripped 0 bases from V and 6 bases from J, with 16 bases between. The sample consisted of blood, either unsorted or a sorted T cell fraction (not recorded which). V and J are TRBV9 and TRBJ2-7, with unresolved D. This receptor was taken from a human donor who was either an allogeneic HSCT recipient or a stem cell or donor lymphocyte infusion donor (not recorded which). It is not recorded whose cells these are; they may come from a transplant donor. The CDR3 bases are TGTGCCAGCAGCGTAGGGGCCCAGGCAGGCTCCGAGCAGTACTTC. Residues: CASSVGAQAGSEQYF.